These 11 T cell receptor beta chains came from one sample sequenced in a study of T cell responses to AZD1222 COVID-19 vaccine. The assay was immunoSEQ multiplex PCR, and TCRdb's table has in-frame clones only and misses some. The table includes 100,000 to 150,000 clones, more than 85% detected once. The source material was peripheral blood, sampled on day 0 of AZD1222 vaccination. The receptors shown here come from an adult in good health.

This chain uses TRBV7-2 with TRBJ1-5, with unresolved D. CDR3 length equals 12 residues. Trimming pared 4 bases from V and 7 bases from J, leaving 8 bases between. Germline V gene data show CDR1 as SGHTA and CDR2 as FQGNSA. CDR3 loop: CASSSTAQPQHF. The CDR3 DNA reads as TGTGCCAGCAGCTCCACTGCGCAGCCCCAGCATTTT.

The genes are TRBV7-9 and TRBJ1-5; D unresolved. The length of the CDR3 is 12 residues. Germline V gene sequence: CDR1 SEHNR, CDR2 FQNEAQ (reference sequence). V was cut by 0 bases and J by 7 bases, with 4 bases left in between. This CDR3 is CASSLASQPQHF. In DNA, the CDR3 is TGTGCCAGCAGCTTAGCGAGCCAGCCCCAGCATTTT. Complete variable domain (other parts from reference TRBV7-9 and TRBJ1-5): DTGVSQNPRHKITKRGQNVTFRCDPISEHNRLYWYRQTLGQGPEFLTYFQNEAQLEKSRLLSDRFSAERPKGSFSTLEIQRTEQGDSAMYLCASSLASQPQHFGDGTRLSIL.

This clone showed up just once. CDR3 DNA: TGTGCCAGCAGCTTAGTCTCGGGGGGCTCTTGGGCGACTGAAGCTTTCTTT. Its protein is CASSLVSGGSWATEAFF. The chain employs TRBV11-2 and TRBJ1-1; TRBD1 might be the D (6 bases). The CDR3 covers 17 residues. Germline V lookup: CDR1 SGHAT, CDR2 FQNNGV. Trimming removed 1 base from V and 5 bases from J, with 20 bases in between.

This clone was seen a single time. The rearrangement joins TRBV12-3 or TRBV12-4 to TRBJ2-3; D is unclear. The CDR3 loop spans 12 amino acids. Trimming took off 10 bases at V and 1 base at J, with 9 bases between the two ends. CDR3 in amino acids: CATTQGTDTQYF. The CDR3 nucleotides are TGTGCCACCACGCAGGGCACAGATACGCAGTATTTT.

The rearrangement uses TRBV24-1 and TRBJ2-1, with 7 bases that match TRBD1. V lost 3 bases and J lost 4; bases outside the gene matches: 5. There are 15 residues in the CDR3. CDR1 is KGHDR and CDR2 is SFDVKD in the germline V gene. This CDR3 is CATSDPDREYNEQFF. The DNA of the CDR3 is TGTGCCACCAGTGATCCCGACAGGGAGTACAATGAGCAGTTCTTC.

The chain combines TRBV11-2 with TRBJ2-7; D might be TRBD1 or TRBD2, each matching 6 bases. V lost 0 bases and J 3 bases, leaving 15 bases between the germline ends. From germline, CDR1 is SGHAT and CDR2 FQNNGV. The CDR3 is 16 residues long. As DNA, the CDR3 is TGTGCCAGCAGCTTAGATAGGGGGGCGCATAACTACGAGCAGTACTTC. This codes for CASSLDRGAHNYEQYF.

This clone came up a few times. The chain recombines TRBV3-1 (or the pseudogene TRBV3-2) with TRBJ2-7; D may be TRBD1 (6 bases). CDR3 length: 13 amino acids. The germline V gene encodes CDR1 LGHDT and CDR2 YNNKEL (reference sequence). V was trimmed by 4 bases and J by 5 bases, leaving 12 bases between them. For the CDR3, the DNA is TGTGCCAGCAGCCGGAATAACAGGGACGAGCAGTACTTC. It encodes CASSRNNRDEQYF.

The V call is TRBV15, the J call TRBJ2-7; 9 bases fit TRBD2. From germline, CDR1 is LNHNV and CDR2 YYDKDF (reference sequence). The CDR3 runs 14 residues. The junction had 3 bases not matched to a gene; V was cut back by 3 bases and J by 3 bases. The CDR3 loop is CATSSVTSGYEQYF. In nucleotides, the CDR3 is TGTGCCACCAGCAGTGTGACTAGCGGCTACGAGCAGTACTTC.

This chain links TRBV5-1 with TRBJ2-1; the match to TRBD1 covers 9 bases. Per germline, CDR1 SGHRS and CDR2 YFSETQ. With V trimmed by 4 bases and J by 6 bases, 5 bases remained unmatched. The length of the CDR3 is 14 residues. The CDR3 DNA follows: TGCGCCAGCAGCCCAGGGACAGGGCTCAATGAGCAGTTCTTC. Protein sequence: CASSPGTGLNEQFF.

The chain combines TRBV7-3 with TRBJ1-6; D ambiguous. Germline assignment: CDR1 SGHTA and CDR2 FQGTGA. V was pared by 5 bases and J by 8 bases, with 10 bases between. The length of the CDR3 is 13 residues. The CDR3 reads CASSPSHDSPLHF. CDR3 DNA sequence: TGTGCCAGCAGCCCCTCACACGATTCACCCCTCCACTTT.

This clone was seen a few times. The chain has TRBV14 and TRBJ2-7, with TRBD1 as a possible D gene (5 bases). The CDR3 loop spans 15 amino acids. Trimming removed 4 bases at V and 7 bases at J, with 20 bases between. Germline-derived CDR1 and CDR2 are SGHDN and FVKESK. The CDR3 loop is CASSRSRASKGEQYF. The CDR3 region has the DNA TGTGCCAGCAGCCGGAGTAGGGCCTCTAAGGGGGAGCAGTACTTC.